Here is one TCR beta chain with its context. The antigen is undetermined. This entry comes from a study of naive and memory T cell subsets. CD8 T cells were positively selected from what remained after CD4 positive selection. Cells stained for CD3, CD4, CD8, CD45RA and CD27 were sorted into four subsets. An equimolar mix of two oligonucleotides served as the beta constant-region primer for TRBC1 and TRBC2. Nested alpha and beta constant-region primers with the SP2 primer drove four PCR rounds on ligated cDNA. TCRdb ran MiXCR on the UMI-ligation and nested PCR reads and lists one entry per CDR3 protein. Of approximately 150,000 distinct CDR3 sequences in the sample, 15% to 20% were seen once. Points from the study as a whole: A few larger clonotypes appeared in naive repertoires, especially CD8, possibly memory cells re-expressing CD45RA.

This CDR3 contains 14 residues. Germline lookup yields CDR1 SGHRS and CDR2 YFSETQ. V was pared by 3 bases and J by 0 bases, with 6 bases between. The source material was naive CD8+ T cells from blood. The V call is TRBV5-1, the J call TRBJ2-2; D call uncertain. This sequence originates from a human donor in good health. The CDR3 sequence is CASSWNANTGELFF. The CDR3 bases are TGCGCCAGCAGCTGGAACGCGAACACCGGGGAGCTGTTTTTT.